This T cell receptor beta chain appears in the sequencing data of a study of blood T cell repertoires in COVID-19 (dated by TCRdb to 2019 to 2021). The study in broad terms: The collaborator samples originated in the United States, Italy and Spain and spanned the acute and convalescent phases of COVID-19. The prospective study material was composed of cDNA or gDNA derived from T cells, B-cell-depleted T cells, or PBMCs. HLA class I and class II types, where available, came from metadata supplied by the sample provider rather than from assay-based typing. The dataset comprised deeply sampled blood TCRbeta repertoires from subjects exposed to, actively infected with, or recovered from COVID-19. The repertoires were released in a freely available public database meant as a resource for research on the immune response to SARS-CoV-2. The samples were drawn from two sources: the first 160 participants of the ongoing ImmuneRACE study, and 950 to 1,500 subjects contributed by 6 global collaborators. The sample metadata nearly always contained a de-identified subject ID, COVID-19 status, age in years and sex.

What the study reported, not specific to this receptor: Clinical and demographic metadata were provided uncurated, with the amount varying by source and participant.

CDR3 length: 15 amino acids, cysteine to phenylalanine. The DNA shown is the 45-base CDR3, in frame from base 1. The CDR1 and CDR2 encoded by the germline V gene are SGHDT and YYEEEE. Trimmed from V: 4 bases; trimmed from J: 8 bases; junction bases lacking a gene match: 8. Whole blood was collected in K2EDTA tubes by collaborating institutions according to the institutions' own protocols. For TCRbeta analysis, collaborators shipped samples as frozen whole blood, isolated PBMCs, or DNA extracted from either of those sample types. Note on this clone: Its binding antigen is unknown. Per-base qualities were not stored, and no clone one base away is much larger.

The immunoSEQ Assay, a bias-controlled multiplex PCR, was used to amplify TCRbeta CDR3 regions from genomic DNA. On the authors' methods: The number of nucleated cells in each sample was estimated from the amplification of reference gene primers within the assay. To quantify the absolute abundance of each unique TCRbeta CDR3 rearrangement, sequence reads were collapsed and filtered. For each sample, productive Simpson clonality was calculated by taking the square root of Simpson's diversity index across productive rearrangements. TCRdb took over this immuneACCESS table, retaining in-frame rearrangements with V and J assigned. Such tables are incomplete; in checked studies, under half of the missing clones stem from an unresolved V gene, and the remainder is unexplained. V, J and clone size are taken as reported in that table, and D and trimming were inferred from the DNA itself. The table for this sample lists 50,000 to 55,000 clones; 86% of them were counted only once. Together, the top ten hold roughly 25% of the sample.

Sequenced input: peripheral blood. This clonotype was obtained from a woman aged 80 or over with acute or convalescent COVID-19. In this chain, TRBV5-6 is recombined with TRBJ2-5, with 13 junctional bases fitting TRBD2. In nucleotides, the sequence is TGTGCCAGCAGCAAAACTAGCGGGGGGGCTGAAACCCAGTACTTC. This is translated as CASSKTSGGAETQYF.